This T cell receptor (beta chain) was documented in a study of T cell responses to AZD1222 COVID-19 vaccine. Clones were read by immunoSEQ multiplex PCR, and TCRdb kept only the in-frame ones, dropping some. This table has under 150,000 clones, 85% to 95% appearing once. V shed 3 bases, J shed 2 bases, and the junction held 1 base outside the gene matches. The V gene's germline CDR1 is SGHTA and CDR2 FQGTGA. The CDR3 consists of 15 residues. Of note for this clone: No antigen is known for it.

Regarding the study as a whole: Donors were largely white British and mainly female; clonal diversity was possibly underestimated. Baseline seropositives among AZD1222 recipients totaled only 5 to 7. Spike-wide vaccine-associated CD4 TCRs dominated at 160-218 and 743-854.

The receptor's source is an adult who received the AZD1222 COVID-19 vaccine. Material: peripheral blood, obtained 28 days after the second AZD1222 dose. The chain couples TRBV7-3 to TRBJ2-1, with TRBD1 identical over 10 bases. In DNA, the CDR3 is TGTGCCAGCAGCTTGACAGGGGGCCCCTACAATGAGCAGTTCTTC. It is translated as CASSLTGGPYNEQFF.